These 25 T cell receptor beta chains share one sample of origin, sequenced in a study of diagnostic markers for celiac disease. TCRdb reprocessed the reads, keeping one entry per CDR3 protein, no DNA. Its table lists approximately 8,000 distinct CDR3 sequences. Sequencing was carried out using either unsorted cells or a sorted T cell fraction (not recorded which). The receptors shown here come from a human donor. This table probably holds off-target reads from a library built for another chain.

The V gene is TRBV10-3, the J gene TRBJ2-3. The CDR3 consists of 14 residues. Per germline, CDR1 ENHRY and CDR2 SYGVKD. CDR3 sequence: CAISELVSTDTQYF.

CDR3 protein: CASSGARSEKLFF. The V and J genes are TRBV12-3 or TRBV12-4 and TRBJ1-4. The CDR3 runs 13 residues.

The CDR3 loop is CSARKPDQETQYF. The J gene is TRBJ2-5, the V gene TRBV20-1. This CDR3 is 13 amino acids long. Germline lookup yields CDR1 DFQATT and CDR2 SNEGSKA (reference sequence).

V usage is TRBV5-1 and J usage is TRBJ1-4; TCRdb outputs TRBD1, but without DNA this stays unchecked. In germline, CDR1 is SGHRS, CDR2 YFSETQ. CDR3 length: 17 residues. The CDR3 spells CASSSKPPGGSSEKLFF.

The V call is TRBV2, the J call TRBJ1-1. The CDR3 loop spans 13 amino acids. CDR1 and CDR2 from the germline V gene are SNHLY and FYNNEI. The CDR3 here is CASSETAYTEAFF.

This chain joins TRBV5-4 and TRBJ1-6; TCRdb's D call of TRBD1 is untestable without DNA. The CDR3 consists of 16 residues. From germline, CDR1 is SGHNT and CDR2 YYREEE (reference sequence). CDR3 region: CASSLTVGRVISALHF.

This rearrangement joins TRBV18 to TRBJ2-7. Germline CDR1 reads KGHSH; CDR2 reads LQKENI. The CDR3 totals 15 residues. The CDR3 region is CASSPVMGGTYEQYF.

The chain joins TRBV3-1 to TRBJ1-1; TCRdb outputs TRBD1, but without DNA this stays unchecked. The CDR3 is 18 amino acids. Per germline, CDR1 LGHDT and CDR2 YNNKEL (reference sequence). The CDR3 spells CASSPLRTGAGRNTEAFF. Combining the CDR3 with reference TRBV3-1 and TRBJ1-1 gives the whole variable domain DTAVSQTPKYLVTQMGNDKSIKCEQNLGHDTMYWYKQDSKKFLKIMFSYNNKELIINETVPNRFSPKSPDKAHLNLHINSLELGDSAVYFCASSPLRTGAGRNTEAFFGQGTRLTVV.

This chain uses TRBV15 with TRBJ1-2. From germline, CDR1 is LNHNV and CDR2 YYDKDF (reference sequence). The CDR3 sequence is 14 residues long. The CDR3 loop reads CATSSLLGPYGYTF.

This clonotype shows up as medium-sized by frequency. This chain joins TRBV5-1 and TRBJ1-1; the D gene TCRdb calls, TRBD1, cannot be checked with no DNA. Germline V gene sequence: CDR1 SGHRS, CDR2 YFSETQ. The CDR3 has 14 amino acids. This CDR3 reads CASKEQGMRAEAFF.

By frequency, this clonotype registers large. The CDR3 protein is CSARDIDRTGELFF. The chain couples TRBV20-1 to TRBJ2-2. The CDR3 is made up of 14 amino acids. CDR1 is DFQATT and CDR2 is SNEGSKA in the germline V gene (reference sequence).

The chain couples TRBV11-2 to TRBJ2-2; TCRdb returns TRBD1, unconfirmable since there is no DNA. CDR3 length: 15 residues. Per the germline V gene, CDR1 is SGHAT and CDR2 is FQNNGV. The CDR3 protein is CASSLRGPNTGELFF.

This clonotype is identified as medium-sized from frequency. The CDR3 is CAIRAGHQETQYF. The chain couples TRBV10-3 to TRBJ2-5; TCRdb calls TRBD1, which cannot be checked without DNA. Germline lookup yields CDR1 ENHRY and CDR2 SYGVKD. The CDR3 runs to 13 residues.

The chain is built from TRBV7-2 and TRBJ2-7. Germline lookup yields CDR1 SGHTA and CDR2 FQGNSA. The CDR3 has 12 amino acids. CDR3: CASSLGRREQYF.

The J gene is TRBJ1-6, the V gene TRBV6-5. Germline assignment: CDR1 MNHEY and CDR2 SVGAGI. The CDR3 sequence is 14 residues long. This chain's CDR3 is CASSYSFAVSPLHF.

The V gene is TRBV7-2, the J gene TRBJ2-7. CDR1 SGHTA and CDR2 FQGNSA come from the germline V gene. This CDR3 has 12 residues. The CDR3 spells CASSFLWAEQYF.

In terms of frequency, this clonotype is large (0.1 to 1%). V gene TRBV20-1 combines with J gene TRBJ2-1; with no DNA, the TCRdb D assignment of TRBD2 cannot be verified. CDR3 length equals 16 residues. Germline V gene lookup returns CDR1 DFQATT and CDR2 SNEGSKA (reference sequence). The CDR3: CSANWVTSGGYNEQFF.

The chain couples TRBV5-1 to TRBJ2-1; TCRdb's assignment of TRBD2 cannot be checked, as there is no DNA. There are 15 residues in the CDR3. Germline loops: CDR1 SGHRS, CDR2 YFSETQ. The CDR3 sequence: CASTRTSGSYNEQFF.

The V gene is TRBV30, the J gene TRBJ2-3. The germline gives CDR1 GTSNPN, CDR2 SVGIG (reference sequence). This CDR3 contains 13 residues. The CDR3 loop reads CAWTSTGTDTQYF.

The gene calls are TRBV12-3 or TRBV12-4 and TRBJ2-1; lacking DNA, the TRBD2 call made by TCRdb goes unchecked. The CDR3 is made up of 14 amino acids. The chain's CDR3 is CASSLLAGSLQQFF.

J is TRBJ2-6 and V is TRBV10-3; lacking DNA, the TRBD1 call made by TCRdb goes unchecked. Germline values: CDR1 ENHRY, CDR2 SYGVKD. This CDR3 is 12 amino acids long. The chain's CDR3 is CAISRTGDVLTF.

This chain uses TRBV29-1 with TRBJ2-1; TCRdb's D gene call, TRBD1, goes unchecked for lack of DNA. Germline V CDR1 and CDR2: SQVTM, ANQGSEA. The CDR3 has 13 amino acids. CDR3 sequence reads: CSVGQGSYNEQFF.

The rearrangement joins TRBV2 to TRBJ2-1. CDR1 is SNHLY and CDR2 is FYNNEI in the germline V gene. The CDR3 is made up of 14 amino acids. The CDR3 here is CASSESGRNNEQFF.

This clonotype shows up as medium-sized by frequency. The J gene is TRBJ2-1, the V gene TRBV2; the TRBD2 assignment by TCRdb is unverifiable without DNA. This CDR3 has 15 residues. The germline gives CDR1 SNHLY, CDR2 FYNNEI. The chain's CDR3 is CASSVRAGLGNEQFF.

The CDR3 region is CASSEAGVIRNGYTF. The chain has TRBV2 and TRBJ1-2. This CDR3 has 15 amino acids. CDR1 SNHLY and CDR2 FYNNEI come from the germline V gene.